The 15 T cell receptor beta chains given below trace back to one sample, sequenced in a study of blood T cell repertoires in COVID-19. Profiling relied on immunoSEQ multiplex PCR, and the TCRdb table lists in-frame clones only, not all of them. This table holds around 260,000 clones, more than 75% found once. The sequenced sample was peripheral blood. Every receptor here comes from a man aged 35 to 55 who had recovered from COVID-19.

V gene TRBV4-3 combines with J gene TRBJ1-5; 7 nucleotides align to TRBD1. The V gene end was trimmed by 1 base and the J gene end by 6 bases; junction bases not matched to a gene: 6. This CDR3 contains 15 residues. Germline V gene data show CDR1 as LGHNA and CDR2 as YSLEER. CDR3 loop: CASSQGTGVGQPQHF. CDR3 bases: TGCGCCAGCAGCCAAGGAACAGGGGTCGGTCAGCCCCAGCATTTT.

For the CDR3, the DNA is TGTGCCAGCAGTCCAGGGGGACGCTATGGCTACACCTTC. This gives the protein CASSPGGRYGYTF. The rearrangement uses TRBV27 and TRBJ1-2; TRBD1 agrees at 7 bases. J lost 4 bases, V lost 5 bases, and 4 bases had no gene match. The CDR3 has 13 amino acids. CDR1 and CDR2 from the germline V gene are MNHEY and SMNVEV (reference sequence).

This sequence joins TRBV12-3 or TRBV12-4 and TRBJ2-7; D possibly corresponds to TRBD1 (6 bases). CDR3 size: 13 residues. Deletions cut 2 bases from V and 7 bases from J, with 12 bases between. In DNA, the CDR3 is TGTGCCAGCAGTTTATCCAGGGGCAGAGAGCAGTACTTC. Its protein product is CASSLSRGREQYF.

The chain joins TRBV7-2 to TRBJ2-3, with a tentative D call TRBD2 (6 bases). Trimming shortened V by 1 base and J by 0 bases, and 20 bases separated the two germline ends. Looked up from germline, CDR1 is SGHTA and CDR2 is FQGNSA. The CDR3 is 19 amino acids. CDR3 DNA sequence: TGTGCCAGCAGCTTAGAGCCCGGGACTGCTTATTCTAGCACAGATACGCAGTATTTT. The encoded protein is CASSLEPGTAYSSTDTQYF.

This chain uses TRBV6-5 with TRBJ2-7, with a weak D call TRBD2 (5 bases). The germline V gene encodes CDR1 MNHEY and CDR2 SVGAGI. V shed 7 bases and J shed 4 bases, with 14 bases lying between them. The CDR3 runs to 13 residues. In DNA, the CDR3 is TGTGCCAGCACCGAGGGCAGGTTGTACGAGCAGTACTTC. This sequence encodes CASTEGRLYEQYF.

V usage is TRBV6-2 or TRBV6-3 and J usage is TRBJ2-2, with a tentative D call TRBD2 (6 bases). The V gene's germline CDR1 is MNHEY and CDR2 SVGEGT. The CDR3 runs 16 residues. V was trimmed by 5 bases and J by 5 bases, leaving 18 bases between them. The CDR3 is CASSHRDFQGTGELFF. The CDR3 coding sequence is TGTGCCAGCAGTCACCGGGACTTCCAGGGTACCGGGGAGCTGTTTTTT.

This chain connects TRBV7-2 to TRBJ1-1, with D unresolved. The germline CDR1 and CDR2 sequences are SGHTA and FQGNSA. CDR3 length: 15 residues. With 0 bases removed from V and 3 bases from J, the gap between germline ends came to 11 bases. The CDR3: CASSLAPLRDTEAFF. The CDR3 DNA sequence: TGTGCCAGCAGCTTAGCGCCTTTACGAGACACTGAAGCTTTCTTT.

This chain uses TRBV20-1 with TRBJ2-1; D perhaps matches TRBD2 (6 bases). Germline V lookup: CDR1 DFQATT, CDR2 SNEGSKA (reference sequence). V lost 3 bases, J lost 0 bases, and 12 bases lay in between. This CDR3 is built from 15 residues. CDR3 DNA: TGCAGTGCTAGTTATGGACTACACTCCTACAATGAGCAGTTCTTC. The encoded protein is CSASYGLHSYNEQFF.

The chain employs TRBV9 and TRBJ2-1; a possible D gene is TRBD2 (5 bases). The V end was cut by 4 bases, the J end by 10 bases, with 18 bases between. This CDR3 comprises 14 residues. The V gene's germline CDR1 is SGDLS and CDR2 YYNGEE. This CDR3 reads CASSTQLGFREQFF. CDR3 DNA sequence: TGTGCCAGCAGCACCCAACTAGGATTCAGAGAGCAGTTCTTC.

This clone showed up just a few times. The V gene is TRBV3-1 (or the pseudogene TRBV3-2), the J gene TRBJ1-1; no firm D call. CDR1 and CDR2 from the germline V gene are LGHDT and YNNKEL (reference sequence). Deletions cut 4 bases from V and 1 base from J, with 7 bases between. The CDR3 has 13 residues. The CDR3 bases are TGTGCCAGCAGCCCCATCCCGAACACTGAAGCTTTCTTT. Translated, it gives CASSPIPNTEAFF.

The chain joins TRBV9 to TRBJ2-7, with D possibly TRBD2 on 7 matching bases. V was pared by 0 bases and J by 5 bases, with 15 bases between. CDR1 SGDLS and CDR2 YYNGEE come from the germline V gene. This CDR3 has 15 residues. The chain's CDR3 is CASSVEGGSNHEQYF. For the CDR3, the DNA is TGTGCCAGCAGCGTAGAGGGGGGGAGTAATCACGAGCAGTACTTC.

This chain joins TRBV30 and TRBJ2-1; 7 positions match TRBD2. Germline CDR1 is GTSNPN and CDR2 is SVGIG (reference sequence). The CDR3 contains 15 residues. Germline trimming cut 5 bases from V and 4 bases from J; bases unmatched to any gene: 11. The CDR3 spells CAWGTGRRPYNEQFF. The CDR3 nucleotides are TGTGCCTGGGGTACCGGGAGGAGGCCGTACAATGAGCAGTTCTTC.

V gene TRBV11-2 combines with J gene TRBJ2-5; D not resolved. Germline V gene lookup returns CDR1 SGHAT and CDR2 FQNNGV. V gave up 0 bases and J gave up 7 bases, with 12 bases separating them. The CDR3 totals 14 residues. As DNA, the CDR3 is TGTGCCAGCAGCTTAGAGATCCGGGTGGGGACCCAGTACTTC. This gives the protein CASSLEIRVGTQYF.

The V call is TRBV7-3, the J call TRBJ2-1; TRBD2 is a possible D gene (6 bases). The germline V and J ends were trimmed by 6 bases and 6 bases, with 21 bases remaining between them. CDR3 size: 16 residues. In germline, CDR1 is SGHTA, CDR2 FQGTGA. The CDR3 DNA reads as TGTGCCAGCAGTTCCCTTCCGGGAGCCGGTCGCAATGAGCAGTTCTTC. Encoded protein: CASSSLPGAGRNEQFF.

V usage is TRBV6-5 and J usage is TRBJ2-3, with 10 bases lining up with TRBD2. This CDR3 is built from 14 residues. Germline V gene sequence: CDR1 MNHEY, CDR2 SVGAGI. The V segment lost 6 bases and the J segment 3 bases; nucleotides outside the gene matches: 3. The CDR3 sequence is CASSGLAETDTQYF. Written as DNA, the CDR3 is TGTGCCAGCAGCGGACTAGCGGAGACAGATACGCAGTATTTT.